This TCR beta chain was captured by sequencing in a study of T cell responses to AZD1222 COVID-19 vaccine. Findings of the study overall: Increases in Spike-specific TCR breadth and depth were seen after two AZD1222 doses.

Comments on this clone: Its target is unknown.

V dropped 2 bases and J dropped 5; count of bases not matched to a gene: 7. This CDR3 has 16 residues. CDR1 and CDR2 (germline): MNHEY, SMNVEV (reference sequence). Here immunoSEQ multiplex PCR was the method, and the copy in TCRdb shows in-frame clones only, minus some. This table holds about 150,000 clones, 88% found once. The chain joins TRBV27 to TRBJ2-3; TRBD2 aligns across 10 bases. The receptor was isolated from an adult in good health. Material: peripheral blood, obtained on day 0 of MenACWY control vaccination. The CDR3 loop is CASSLLSGRAGDTQYF. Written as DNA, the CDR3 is TGTGCCAGCAGTTTACTCAGCGGGAGGGCCGGAGATACGCAGTATTTT.